The entry below describes one T cell receptor (beta chain). Amplification used 60 Vbeta primers and 13 Jbeta primers. Assay: immunoSEQ multiplex PCR; the TCRdb copy retains only in-frame clones and omits some. This sample has some 190,000 clones; about four fifths occur once, and the top ten carry roughly 1.6%. These data come from a study of cytomegalovirus exposure and HLA in healthy donors. CDR1 and CDR2 from the germline V gene are LGHNA and YSLEER. V shed 5 bases, J shed 4 bases, and the junction held 9 bases outside the gene matches. The CDR3 consists of 15 residues. The sequence was collected from a woman aged 50 to 60 in good health and CMV-seronegative. This chain connects TRBV4-3 to TRBJ1-2, with 8 bases fitting TRBD1. Sequenced: PBMCs. CDR3 bases: TGCGCCAGCAGCTCCCTCTCAGACAGGGGCTATGGCTACACCTTC. This gives the protein CASSSLSDRGYGYTF.